The TCR beta chain described here comes from a study of cytomegalovirus exposure and HLA in healthy donors. Notes on this clone: Its target is unknown.

PCR amplification relied on 60 Vbeta primers (plus 13 Jbeta primers). Sequencing was performed with immunoSEQ multiplex PCR; in TCRdb, only in-frame clones are kept and a portion is missing. The repertoire includes about 120,000 clones, 74% of them detected once, and more than 2% sits in the top ten. Notes on the study in general: Accurate predictions that matched the HLA-A and HLA-B alleles of most subjects were reportedly made from TCR beta sequences. In a later analysis, DRB1 alleles had the most associated TCRs; HLA-C alleles the fewest.

The receptor comes from a human donor in good health. Sequenced material: PBMCs.

CDR3: CASSPKGATYEQYF. As DNA, the CDR3 is TGTGCCAGCAGTCCAAAGGGAGCTACCTACGAGCAGTACTTC. This chain uses TRBV7-2 with TRBJ2-7; D possibly corresponds to TRBD2 (5 bases). The germline gives CDR1 SGHTA, CDR2 FQGNSA. This CDR3 spans 14 amino acids. V was cut by 6 bases and J by 2 bases, with 14 bases left in between.